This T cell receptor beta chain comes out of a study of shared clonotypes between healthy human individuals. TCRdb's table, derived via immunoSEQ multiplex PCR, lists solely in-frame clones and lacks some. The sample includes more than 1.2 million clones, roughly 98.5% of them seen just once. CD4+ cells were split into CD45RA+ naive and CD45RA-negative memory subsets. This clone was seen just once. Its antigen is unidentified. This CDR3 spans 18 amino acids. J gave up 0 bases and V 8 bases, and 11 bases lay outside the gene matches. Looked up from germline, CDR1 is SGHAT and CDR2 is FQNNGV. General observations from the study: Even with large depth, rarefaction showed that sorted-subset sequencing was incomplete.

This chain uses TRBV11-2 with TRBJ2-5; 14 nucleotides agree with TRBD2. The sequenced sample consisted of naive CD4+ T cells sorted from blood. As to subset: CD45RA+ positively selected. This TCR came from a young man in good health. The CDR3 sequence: CASRSLTGLAGDQETQYF. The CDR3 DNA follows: TGTGCCAGCCGATCACTCACGGGACTAGCGGGAGACCAAGAGACCCAGTACTTC.